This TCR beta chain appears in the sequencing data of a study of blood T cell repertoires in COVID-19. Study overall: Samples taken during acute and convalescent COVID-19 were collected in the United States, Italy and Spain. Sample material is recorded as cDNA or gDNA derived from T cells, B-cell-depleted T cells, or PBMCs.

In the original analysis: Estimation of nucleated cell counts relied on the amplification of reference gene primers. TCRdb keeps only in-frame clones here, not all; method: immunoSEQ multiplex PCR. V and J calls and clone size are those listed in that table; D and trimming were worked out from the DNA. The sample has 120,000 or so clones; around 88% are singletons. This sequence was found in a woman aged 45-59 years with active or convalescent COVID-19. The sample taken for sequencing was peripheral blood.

The CDR3 nucleotides are TGTGCCAGTAGTATCGACAGACCCTACAATGAGCAGTTCTTC. This translates into CASSIDRPYNEQFF. V and J are TRBV19 and TRBJ2-1, with TRBD1 as a possible D gene (5 bases). From germline, CDR1 is LNHDA and CDR2 SQIVND (reference sequence). The CDR3 has 14 amino acids. V lost 3 bases to trimming and J lost 2 bases, with 8 bases between them.